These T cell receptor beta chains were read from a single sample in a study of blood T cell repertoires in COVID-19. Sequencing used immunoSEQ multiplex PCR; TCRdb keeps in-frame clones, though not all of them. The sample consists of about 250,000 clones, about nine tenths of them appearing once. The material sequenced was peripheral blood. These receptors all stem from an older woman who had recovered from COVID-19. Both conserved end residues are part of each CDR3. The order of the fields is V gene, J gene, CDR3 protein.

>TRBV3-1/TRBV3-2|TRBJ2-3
CASSQEIRGNTQYF
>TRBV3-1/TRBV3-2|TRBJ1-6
CASSRAGGRHSPLHF
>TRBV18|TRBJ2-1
CASSLGTGAYNEQFF
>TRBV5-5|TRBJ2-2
CASSLAGQRNTGELFF
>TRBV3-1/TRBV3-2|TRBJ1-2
CASSQVQGGGYTF
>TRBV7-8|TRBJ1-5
CASSLEQGGDQPQHF
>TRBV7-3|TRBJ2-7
CASSLSGVPYEQYF
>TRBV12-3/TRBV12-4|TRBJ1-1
CASSPMRVAEAFF
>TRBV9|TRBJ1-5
CASSVGGLRNQPQHF
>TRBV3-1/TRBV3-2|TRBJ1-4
CASSQEGRGGEKLFF
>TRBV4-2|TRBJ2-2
CASSQRGGPTGRTGELFF
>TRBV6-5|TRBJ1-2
CASSYGHLSYGYTF
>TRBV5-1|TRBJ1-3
CASSPGDNSGNTIYF
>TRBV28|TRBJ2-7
CASSPPHNGLPYEQYF
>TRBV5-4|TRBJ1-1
CASSLAGGNTEAFF
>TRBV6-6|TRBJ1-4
CASSYRGFDEKLFF
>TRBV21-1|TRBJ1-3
CASSPWLGHRGNTIYF
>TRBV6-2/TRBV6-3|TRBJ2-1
CASSYYLGQSKNEQFF
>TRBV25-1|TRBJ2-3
CASSEGAADTQYF
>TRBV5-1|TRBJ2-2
CASSLDPGAGELFF
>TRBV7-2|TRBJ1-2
CASSLEGAGLIYTF
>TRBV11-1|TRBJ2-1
CASSLAPVTAYNEQFF
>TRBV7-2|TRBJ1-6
CASSPRTGGNSPLHF
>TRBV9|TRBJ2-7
CASSVAGTGFNEQYF
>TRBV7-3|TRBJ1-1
CASSFGQGFTEAFF
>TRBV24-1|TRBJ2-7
CATSGDIPPYEQYF